This entry lists 17 T cell receptor beta chains sequenced from one sample in a study of radiotherapy plus CTLA-4 blockade in lung cancer. Profiled with immunoSEQ multiplex PCR; TCRdb holds only in-frame clones, not every one. The sample carries about 80,000 clones, about four fifths recorded once. The sample was peripheral blood, taken from a patient treated with radiotherapy plus ipilimumab. The source of these receptors is a human donor with non-small cell lung cancer whose response to radiotherapy plus ipilimumab could not be evaluated. Some clones in this sample may be carry-over from other donors' samples.

The chain has TRBV7-8 and TRBJ2-5; a possible D gene is TRBD2 (6 bases). The V gene's germline CDR1 is SGHVS and CDR2 FQNEAQ. The CDR3 is 13 amino acids. Trimming cost V 5 bases and J 0 bases, with 7 bases left between them. The CDR3 DNA reads TGTGCCAGCAGCCGGGAGTACCAAGAGACCCAGTACTTC. It yields the protein CASSREYQETQYF.

The rearrangement joins TRBV27 to TRBJ1-2, with D possibly matching TRBD1 (5 bases). The CDR3 runs to 13 residues. Trimming removed 0 bases at V and 4 bases at J, with 6 bases between. CDR1 is MNHEY, CDR2 SMNVEV, per germline (reference sequence). The CDR3 here is CASSLSGGYGYTF. Written as DNA, the CDR3 is TGTGCCAGCAGTTTATCGGGGGGCTATGGCTACACCTTC.

V gene TRBV27 combines with J gene TRBJ1-3; a weak D match, TRBD1 (6 bases). The CDR3 is 12 residues long. Germline V gene lookup returns CDR1 MNHEY and CDR2 SMNVEV (reference sequence). V lost 8 bases to trimming and J lost 1 base, with 6 bases between them. This CDR3 reads CASGTSGNTIYF. The CDR3 DNA is TGTGCCAGCGGGACATCTGGAAACACCATATATTTT.

The chain links TRBV29-1 to TRBJ1-1; 9 bases match TRBD1. J lost 5 bases, V lost 2 bases, and 6 bases had no gene match. Germline CDR1 reads SQVTM; CDR2 reads ANQGSEA. The CDR3 contains 14 residues. The CDR3 DNA is TGCAGCGTTGAAATGGGGACAGGGCGAACTGAAGCTTTCTTT. It specifies CSVEMGTGRTEAFF.

The CDR3 DNA sequence: TGTGCCTGGAGGGGTGGGGACAGAACCTACGAGCAGTACTTC. It encodes CAWRGGDRTYEQYF. The rearrangement uses TRBV30 and TRBJ2-7; 7 bases agree with TRBD1. CDR3 length: 14 amino acids. Germline CDR1 and CDR2: GTSNPN and SVGIG (reference sequence). With 3 bases clipped from V and 2 bases from J, the junction kept 7 bases outside the gene matches.

The chain links TRBV6-5 to TRBJ2-7, with 9 bases matching TRBD1. V dropped 0 bases and J dropped 7; count of bases not matched to a gene: 4. CDR3 length: 14 residues. The germline V gene encodes CDR1 MNHEY and CDR2 SVGAGI. DNA for the CDR3: TGTGCCAGCAGTTACTCCGGGACAGGGTATGAGCAGTACTTC. This translates into CASSYSGTGYEQYF.

The chain combines TRBV6-1 with TRBJ1-5; D perhaps matches TRBD1 (5 bases). Germline V lookup: CDR1 MNHNS, CDR2 SASEGT. This CDR3 has 15 amino acids. V was clipped by 2 bases and J by 5 bases, with 13 bases between them. The CDR3 region has the DNA TGTGCCAGCAGTGAATTCGGGGGGAGTTATCAGCCCCAGCATTTT. Translating it yields CASSEFGGSYQPQHF.

The genes are TRBV10-3 and TRBJ1-2; 8 positions match TRBD1. The V gene's germline CDR1 is ENHRY and CDR2 SYGVKD. The trim removed 6 bases at V and 4 bases at J, leaving 16 bases unmatched. The CDR3 consists of 17 residues. The CDR3 nucleotides are TGTGCCATCAGGGGATCCCGGACAGGGCCCGGGAGCTATGGCTACACCTTC. The encoded protein is CAIRGSRTGPGSYGYTF.

The V call is TRBV7-2, the J call TRBJ1-2; the D is unclear. CDR3 length equals 12 residues. The germline V gene has CDR1 SGHTA and CDR2 FQGNSA. Trimming shortened V by 2 bases and J by 8 bases, and 9 bases separated the two germline ends. The chain's CDR3 is CASSLIPLGYTF. For the CDR3, the DNA is TGTGCCAGCAGCTTAATCCCCCTAGGCTACACCTTC.

The chain couples TRBV5-1 to TRBJ1-4; TRBD1 matches at 9 bases. The V segment lost 0 bases and the J segment 3 bases; nucleotides outside the gene matches: 9. The CDR3 length is 18 residues. CDR1 SGHRS and CDR2 YFSETQ come from the germline V gene. The CDR3 DNA sequence: TGCGCCAGCAGCTTGGCTAGGACAGGGGCGGTGGCTAATGAAAAACTGTTTTTT. Translation gives CASSLARTGAVANEKLFF.

This clone has just one count. The rearrangement links TRBV5-1 to TRBJ1-2; D remains unclear. CDR3 length: 14 amino acids. The V and J ends lost 1 base and 0 bases respectively, with 7 bases between them. CDR1 is SGHRS and CDR2 is YFSETQ in the germline V gene. The CDR3 sequence is CASSLLSTNYGYTF. The CDR3 coding sequence is TGCGCCAGCAGCTTGCTATCCACTAACTATGGCTACACCTTC.

This clone was seen at least ten times. The J gene is TRBJ1-2, the V gene TRBV6-6; the D is unclear. The CDR3 is 13 residues long. V gave up 2 bases and J gave up 9 bases, with 13 bases separating them. Germline V gene sequence: CDR1 MNHNY, CDR2 SVGAGI (reference sequence). The CDR3, as DNA: TGTGCCAGCAGTTACCGGAGGTCGATTAGCTACACCTTC. This sequence encodes CASSYRRSISYTF.

The chain couples TRBV27 to TRBJ2-5; no firm D call. This CDR3 is 14 amino acids long. The ends were cut back, 0 bases at V and 0 bases at J, with 5 bases in the middle. Per germline, CDR1 MNHEY and CDR2 SMNVEV (reference sequence). This CDR3 is CASSLSGDQETQYF. The CDR3 DNA reads TGTGCCAGCAGTTTATCTGGAGACCAAGAGACCCAGTACTTC.

This chain connects TRBV5-6 to TRBJ2-7; 8 bases fit TRBD1. The V segment lost 6 bases and the J segment 0 bases; nucleotides outside the gene matches: 5. Germline V lookup: CDR1 SGHDT, CDR2 YYEEEE. The CDR3 consists of 14 residues. Here the CDR3 DNA reads TGTGCCAGCACCCGGGGACAGGCCTCCTACGAGCAGTACTTC. This translates into CASTRGQASYEQYF.

The rearrangement uses TRBV5-8 and TRBJ1-4; a possible D gene is TRBD1 (5 bases). V was shortened by 0 bases and J by 0 bases, with 15 bases between the two germline ends. The CDR3 totals 18 residues. CDR1 and CDR2 from the germline V gene are SGHTS and YDEGEE. CDR3 coding DNA: TGTGCCAGCAGCTTGGTACAGGCCGGATTTACAACTAATGAAAAACTGTTTTTT. This sequence encodes CASSLVQAGFTTNEKLFF.

This sequence joins TRBV4-1 and TRBJ1-5, with a tentative D call TRBD1 (6 bases). Deletions cut 2 bases from V and 4 bases from J, with 24 bases between. The CDR3 sequence is 19 residues long. The germline gives CDR1 MGHRA, CDR2 YSYEKL. CDR3 in amino acids: CASSQTATQARGGNQPQHF. CDR3 sequence (DNA): TGCGCCAGCAGCCAAACCGCCACCCAGGCGAGGGGGGGGAATCAGCCCCAGCATTTT.

The rearrangement links TRBV5-6 to TRBJ2-5, with D unresolved. Matching the DNA end better, TRBJ2-7 makes the J call doubtful. Per germline, CDR1 SGHDT and CDR2 YYEEEE. CDR3 length: 15 residues. CDR3 sequence reads: CASSLITDLTYEQYF. CDR3 DNA: TGTGCCAGCAGCTTGATCACAGACCTTACCTACGAGCAGTACTTC.